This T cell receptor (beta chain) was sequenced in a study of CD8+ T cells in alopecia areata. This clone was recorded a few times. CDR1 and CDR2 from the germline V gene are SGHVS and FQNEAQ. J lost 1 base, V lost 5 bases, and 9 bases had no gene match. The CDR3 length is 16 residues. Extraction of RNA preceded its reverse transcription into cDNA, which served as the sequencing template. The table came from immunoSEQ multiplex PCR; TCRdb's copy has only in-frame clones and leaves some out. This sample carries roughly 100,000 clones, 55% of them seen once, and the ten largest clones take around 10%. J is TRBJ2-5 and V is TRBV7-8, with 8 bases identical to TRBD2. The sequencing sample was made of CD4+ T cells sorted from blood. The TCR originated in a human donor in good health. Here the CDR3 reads CASSRRAGGPQETQYF. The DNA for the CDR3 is TGTGCCAGCAGCCGGCGGGCGGGGGGCCCCCAAGAGACCCAGTACTTC.